A single T cell receptor (beta chain) is shown here with its context. The antigen remains unidentified. Assay: immunoSEQ multiplex PCR; the TCRdb copy retains only in-frame clones and omits some. The profile shows roughly 46,000 clones, around 76% of them singletons. The data belong to a study of radiotherapy plus CTLA-4 blockade in lung cancer. General study findings and limits: There was expansion of tumor-derived TCR clones in blood after radiotherapy plus ipilimumab. Best predicting response, reportedly, were early blood T cell clone dynamics, with interferon-beta.

The receptor was isolated from a human donor with non-small cell lung cancer who had stable disease on radiotherapy plus ipilimumab. The sequences come from peripheral blood, collected from a patient treated with radiotherapy plus ipilimumab.

This CDR3 is CASSMGWGYGYTF. The CDR3 bases are TGTGCCAGCAGTATGGGGTGGGGCTATGGCTACACCTTC. The chain employs TRBV27 and TRBJ1-2; D gene ambiguous. Per the germline V gene, CDR1 is MNHEY and CDR2 is SMNVEV (reference sequence). The CDR3 runs 13 residues. V was pared by 5 bases and J by 4 bases, with 11 bases between.